This TCR beta chain is from a study of OX40 agonist ivuxolimab in advanced cancers. As for the study in general: Ivuxolimab was administered intravenously to patients at 0.01 to 10 mg/kg every 2 weeks. General observations from the study: The investigators did not determine what antigen specificity the expanded peripheral T cells had.

Clones were read by immunoSEQ multiplex PCR, and TCRdb kept only the in-frame ones, dropping some. The table records approximately 90,000 clones, approximately 86% of them present only once. Blood specimens came from baseline, cycle 4 day 1, and cycle 7 day 1. Concerning this clone: The antigen is not known.

Sequenced here: CD4+ or CD8+ T cells sorted from blood, sampled in a trial of the OX40 agonist ivuxolimab. This clonotype originated in an adult with an advanced solid tumor such as melanoma, head and neck, liver or kidney cancer.

CDR3 amino acids: CASSPSSYVGANEKLFF. CDR3 sequence (DNA): TGTGCCAGTAGCCCTTCCTCCTACGTAGGAGCTAATGAAAAACTGTTTTTT. This sequence joins TRBV19 and TRBJ1-4, with D uncertain. The CDR3 loop spans 17 amino acids. V lost 6 bases and J 3 bases, leaving 20 bases between the germline ends. The germline CDR1 and CDR2 sequences are LNHDA and SQIVND (reference sequence).